Below, 7 T cell receptor beta chains from the same sample are listed, as sequenced in a study of blood T cells in healthy people across ages. Sample-barcoded 5' priming and a J-beta primer mix drove a second PCR of about 7 to 12 cycles. Via MiXCR, TCRdb re-called the 5' RACE reads, giving one row per CDR3 protein. The data show roughly 700,000 distinct CDR3 sequences, 20% to 25% seen once. This sample also belongs to another study, concerning T cells of mothers and their children.

The sequencing sample was made of blood. The receptor source for this set is a boy younger than 18 in good health.

Remarks on this clonotype: The junction does not match germline at one end; this may be a read error. The chain joins TRBV6-5 to TRBJ2-5; D tentatively reads TRBD1 or TRBD2 (5 bases each). The CDR3 consists of 15 residues. The germline V gene has CDR1 MNHEY and CDR2 SVGAGI. CDR3 sequence: CASSSYGTANGTQYF. The CDR3 bases are TGCGCCAGCAGTTCCTACGGGACGGCAAATGGGACCCAGTACTTC.

This clonotype was counted a few times. The chain is built from TRBV11-2 and TRBJ2-1, with 7 bases fitting TRBD2. CDR1 SGHAT and CDR2 FQNNGV come from the germline V gene. V lost 3 bases and J lost 4; bases outside the gene matches: 6. The CDR3 sequence is 15 residues long. The CDR3 sequence: CASSFVASGYNEQFF. In nucleotides, the CDR3 is TGTGCCAGCAGCTTCGTGGCTAGCGGATACAATGAGCAGTTCTTC.

The chain carries TRBV9 and TRBJ2-5, with D possibly TRBD2 on 6 matching bases. The J call may be wrong; the DNA end is better matched by TRBJ2-1. CDR3 length: 15 residues. CDR1 is SGDLS and CDR2 is YYNGEE in the germline V gene. Here the CDR3 DNA reads TGTGCCAGCAGCGTAAGAATAGCGGCCCACCATGAGCAGTTCTTC. It codes for CASSVRIAAHHEQFF.

For this clonotype: Sequence at one end of the junction differs from germline and may be a read error. This chain uses TRBV28 with TRBJ1-1, with 7 bases matching TRBD1. Looked up from germline, CDR1 is MDHEN and CDR2 is SYDVKM. This CDR3 is 17 amino acids long. CDR3 nucleotide sequence: TGTGCCAGCAATTTACTCGGGACAGCACGACTGAACACTGAAGCTTTCTTT. Its protein is CASNLLGTARLNTEAFF. The variable domain in full, with the rest retrieved from reference TRBV28 and TRBJ1-1, is DVKVTQSSRYLVKRTGEKVFLECVQDMDHENMFWYRQDPGLGLRLIYFSYDVKMKEKGDIPEGYSVSREKKERFSLILESASTNQTSMYLCASNLLGTARLNTEAFFGQGTRLTVV.

The V gene is TRBV9, the J gene TRBJ2-2, with 9 positions matching TRBD2. There are 16 residues in the CDR3. Trimming removed 3 bases from V and 8 bases from J; junction bases left unmatched: 11. CDR1 and CDR2 from the germline V gene are SGDLS and YYNGEE. CDR3 in amino acids: CASSDLAGMRGGELFF. CDR3 nucleotides: TGTGCCAGCAGCGATCTAGCGGGGATGCGCGGAGGGGAGCTGTTTTTT.

This clonotype was observed a few times. This rearrangement joins TRBV19 to TRBJ1-5; D is undetermined. CDR3 length equals 14 residues. Per the germline V gene, CDR1 is LNHDA and CDR2 is SQIVND (reference sequence). Trimming removed 9 bases at V and 0 bases at J, with 12 bases between. Here the CDR3 DNA reads TGTGCCAGCTCTTGGGCGTTTAGCAATCAGCCCCAGCATTTT. Translated, it gives CASSWAFSNQPQHF.

This clonotype showed up just a few times. This chain joins TRBV11-2 and TRBJ2-7, with TRBD1 identical over 9 bases. Germline V lookup: CDR1 SGHAT, CDR2 FQNNGV. V was pared by 3 bases and J by 3 bases, with 6 bases of the junction left unmatched. The CDR3 consists of 15 residues. The DNA of the CDR3 is TGTGCCAGCAGCTTTTACAGGGGGCCAGACTACGAGCAGTACTTC. Translating it yields CASSFYRGPDYEQYF. Complete variable domain (other parts from reference TRBV11-2 and TRBJ2-7): EAGVAQSPRYKIIEKRQSVAFWCNPISGHATLYWYQQILGQGPKLLIQFQNNGVVDDSQLPKDRFSAERLKGVDSTLKIQPAKLEDSAVYLCASSFYRGPDYEQYFGPGTRLTVT.